These 3 T cell receptor beta chains originate from one sample sequenced in a study of shared clonotypes between healthy human individuals (dated by TCRdb to the early 2020s). Library generation was performed with the immunoSEQ multiplex PCR assay. TCRdb mirrors the immuneACCESS table, restricted to in-frame sequences. Some clones are absent from its copies; in checked studies, under half trace to an unresolved V gene, and the reason for the others is unknown. A total of hundreds of thousands of clones appear in this sample, roughly 73% of them only once. The top ten clones comprise 1.5% to 2% of the sample. Sequencing was carried out using memory CD4+ T cells sorted from blood. Explained via the paper, the cell subset or site label denotes: CD45RA-negative fraction. The source is a woman aged 25 to 39 in good health.

The rearrangement joins TRBV27 to TRBJ2-7, with D hard to call. The CDR3 is made up of 15 amino acids. The V gene's germline CDR1 is MNHEY and CDR2 SMNVEV (reference sequence). Trimming took off 3 bases at V and 7 bases at J, with 19 bases between the two ends. The CDR3 sequence is CASSFSGSLLREQYF. The CDR3 DNA is TGTGCCAGCAGTTTTTCAGGATCCCTCCTAAGGGAGCAGTACTTC.

J is TRBJ1-5 and V is TRBV27; D is unresolved. The CDR3 covers 14 residues. In germline, CDR1 is MNHEY, CDR2 SMNVEV (reference sequence). The V end was cut by 3 bases, the J end by 3 bases, with 9 bases between. This CDR3 is CASSFVGPNQPQHF. CDR3 nucleotides: TGTGCCAGCAGTTTCGTAGGGCCCAATCAGCCCCAGCATTTT.

The sample holds a few counts of this clone. The chain couples TRBV11-3 to TRBJ2-5; D call uncertain. The CDR3 is 13 residues long. Trimming cost V 0 bases and J 5 bases, with 7 bases left between them. Germline CDR1 reads SGHNT; CDR2 reads YENEEA. The DNA for the CDR3 is TGTGCCAGCAGCTTAGATCACGGGGAGACCCAGTACTTC. As protein: CASSLDHGETQYF.